The 5 T cell receptor beta chains listed next were all sequenced from one sample in a study of T cells in Graves' hyperthyroidism and ophthalmopathy (dated by TCRdb to the late 2010s). The library was obtained by multiplex PCR. The sequencer listed for this sample is Illumina HiSeq 2000. TCR beta CDR3 regions were amplified from RNA transcripts. The first round of RT-PCR for the TCR CDR3 was performed with the HTBI primer set and the Qiagen OneStep RT-PCR kit. In TCRdb, the public reads were trimmed at Q25 with fastp and aligned with MiXCR, with productive beta chains retained. Every entry covers one CDR3 protein and lists the most common genes and DNA from its rows. Within this sample are 370,000 or so distinct CDR3 sequences, with about 15% of them counted one time only. The ten largest account for approximately 30% of the sample. The sample consisted of blood. These receptors were obtained from a woman in her late teens or twenties with Graves' hyperthyroidism that later progressed to Graves' ophthalmopathy.

In its sample, this clonotype was seen a few times. V and J are TRBV27 and TRBJ2-1, with TRBD1 as a possible D gene (6 bases). CDR3 length: 15 amino acids. The V end was cut by 6 bases, the J end by 5 bases, with 17 bases between. CDR1 is MNHEY, CDR2 SMNVEV, per germline (reference sequence). CDR3 amino acids: CASSDAPGQHNEQFF. As DNA, the CDR3 is TGTGCCAGCAGCGACGCCCCGGGACAACACAATGAGCAGTTCTTC.

This clonotype was observed many times. The CDR3: CASNTLEGRLEQYF. CDR3 in DNA: TGTGCCAGCAACACCCTGGAGGGCAGGCTCGAGCAGTACTTC. The chain carries TRBV11-2 and TRBJ2-7; TRBD2 might be the D (6 bases). This CDR3 is built from 14 residues. From germline, CDR1 is SGHAT and CDR2 FQNNGV. Between the trimmed V and J ends, which lost 7 bases and 6 bases, there was a span of 19 bases.

This clonotype has a count of ten or more. The V call is TRBV12-3 or TRBV12-4, the J call TRBJ1-5, with a weak D call TRBD1 (5 bases). The V end lost 4 bases, the J end lost 6 bases, and 16 bases lay between the germline ends. The CDR3 is made up of 15 amino acids. Written as DNA, the CDR3 is TGTGCCAGCAGTTCTAAAGACGGGAGGGGTCAGCCCCAGCATTTT. It translates to CASSSKDGRGQPQHF.

This clonotype was observed at least ten times. The V and J genes are TRBV12-3 or TRBV12-4 and TRBJ2-3; TRBD2 aligns across 14 bases. The CDR3 runs 16 residues. V lost 5 bases and J lost 5; bases outside the gene matches: 6. The CDR3 sequence: CASSTTSGRAKDTQYF. In nucleotides, the CDR3 is TGTGCCAGCAGTACGACTAGCGGGAGGGCCAAAGATACGCAGTATTTT.

The gene calls are TRBV15 and TRBJ2-7, with D unresolved. Germline loops: CDR1 LNHNV, CDR2 YYDKDF (reference sequence). Trimming shortened V by 1 base and J by 5 bases, and 6 bases separated the two germline ends. This CDR3 contains 12 residues. This CDR3 reads CATSRVGNEQYF. CDR3 coding DNA: TGTGCCACCAGCAGAGTAGGAAACGAGCAGTACTTC.